This T cell receptor (beta chain) was captured by sequencing in a study of Graves' ophthalmopathy and Graves' hyperthyroidism. Ten or more counts support this clonotype. Amplification of TCR beta CDR3 regions used RNA transcripts. An initial RT-PCR round employing HTBI primers preceded a second-round multiplex PCR. TCRdb reprocessed the multiplex PCR reads with MiXCR, giving one entry per CDR3 protein. The sample yields about 220,000 distinct CDR3 sequences, roughly 21% seen once. Ophthalmopathy-affected donors exhibited moderate-to-severe activity, CAS ≥3, NOSPECS ≥4, and duration under 3 months. Sequencing was carried out using peripheral blood. The TCR comes from a woman aged 50 to 65 with Graves' ophthalmopathy.

The chain's CDR3 is CASTRQIANTGELFF. The DNA for the CDR3 is TGTGCCAGCACAAGACAGATCGCGAACACCGGGGAGCTGTTTTTT. This rearrangement joins TRBV28 to TRBJ2-2, with D tentatively TRBD1 (5 bases). V lost 7 bases and J 0 bases, leaving 12 bases between the germline ends. Germline V gene sequence: CDR1 MDHEN, CDR2 SYDVKM. The CDR3 consists of 15 residues.